This T cell receptor (beta chain) was profiled in a study of vaccination and CD4 T cells after COVID-19. Cultured CD4+ T-cell DNA underwent Oncomine TCR Beta short-read sequencing. Investigators isolated genomic DNA from cultured CD4+ T cells. MiXCR, run by TCRdb on the PCR reads, gives a single entry per CDR3 protein. The data contain approximately 24,000 distinct CDR3 sequences, about 41% of them singletons. As for treatment: approximately 10-day PBMC culture with coronavirus spike peptide pools or control peptides (ViraFEST assay). The CDR3 contains 14 residues. From germline, CDR1 is SNHLY and CDR2 FYNNEI. Trimming pared 10 bases from V and 0 bases from J, leaving 14 bases between. As to this clonotype: Its antigen is not identified.

Notes on the study in general: Only after vaccination were a median approximately 86% of convalescents' reactive clones seen.

The material sequenced was CD4+ T cells from blood, cultured in vitro. The chain combines TRBV2 with TRBJ2-3; D is uncertain. This sequence was found in a human donor who had recovered from COVID-19. The CDR3 DNA sequence: TGTGCCATGTCATGGGAAACTAGCACAGATACGCAGTATTTT. This codes for CAMSWETSTDTQYF.